A single sample is the source of the 11 T cell receptor beta chains below, sequenced in a study of cytomegalovirus exposure and HLA in healthy donors. It was with 60 Vbeta and 13 Jbeta primers that the PCR ran. This table comes from immunoSEQ multiplex PCR, and its TCRdb copy is limited to in-frame clones, with some not included. The sample lists under 50,000 clones; 66% were seen once. Sequencing was carried out using PBMCs. The receptors stem from a middle-aged man in good health and CMV-seropositive.

The chain joins TRBV11-3 to TRBJ2-3; 7 bases are a match to TRBD1. The CDR3 totals 15 residues. In germline, CDR1 is SGHNT, CDR2 YENEEA. J gave up 0 bases and V 5 bases, and 5 bases lay outside the gene matches. The DNA for the CDR3 is TGTGCCAGCAGCCTCCGGGACAGTAGCACAGATACGCAGTATTTT. Its protein product is CASSLRDSSTDTQYF.

The V gene is TRBV7-3, the J gene TRBJ2-5; no definite D call. Trimming left V 3 bases short and J 5 bases short, with 10 bases between. The CDR3 loop spans 13 amino acids. Germline V gene data show CDR1 as SGHTA and CDR2 as FQGTGA. The CDR3 DNA follows: TGTGCCAGCAGCTTTGACTCCGGGGAGACCCAGTACTTC. Protein: CASSFDSGETQYF. Full variable domain (missing parts from reference TRBV7-3 and TRBJ2-5): GAGVSQTPSNKVTEKGKYVELRCDPISGHTALYWYRQSLGQGPEFLIYFQGTGAADDSGLPNDRFFAVRPEGSVSTLKIQRTERGDSAVYLCASSFDSGETQYFGPGTRLLVL.

The gene calls are TRBV14 and TRBJ2-2; D is perhaps TRBD2 (5 bases). The CDR3 is 15 residues long. The V gene's germline CDR1 is SGHDN and CDR2 FVKESK. Trimming pared 3 bases from V and 0 bases from J, leaving 8 bases between. The CDR3 nucleotides are TGTGCCAGCAGCCACCGGGGTTCGAACACCGGGGAGCTGTTTTTT. It specifies CASSHRGSNTGELFF.

The gene calls are TRBV9 and TRBJ2-7, with 8 bases lining up with TRBD1. V lost 1 base, J lost 12 bases, and 9 bases stayed unmatched. The CDR3 loop spans 13 amino acids. Germline V gene lookup returns CDR1 SGDLS and CDR2 YYNGEE. CDR3 residues: CASSVMDRDRRYF. CDR3 DNA: TGTGCCAGCAGCGTAATGGACAGGGACCGAAGGTACTTC.

This clone was counted a few times. The chain has TRBV23-1 and TRBJ1-2; D is unresolved. TRBV23-1 is filed as an ORF, its function uncertain. V gave up 5 bases and J gave up 3 bases, with 7 bases separating them. The CDR3 runs to 12 residues. The CDR3 coding sequence is TGCGCCAGCAGTACAGCGGACTATGGCTACACCTTC. Amino acids: CASSTADYGYTF.

Only one count was recorded for this clone. The chain has TRBV6-5 and TRBJ1-2, with no clear D. Germline CDR1 reads MNHEY; CDR2 reads SVGAGI. The CDR3 is 15 amino acids. V lost 6 bases to trimming and J lost 4 bases, with 18 bases between them. The CDR3 sequence: CASSSSLLESYGYTF. The CDR3, as DNA: TGTGCCAGCAGCTCCTCACTTTTAGAGTCCTATGGCTACACCTTC.

The J gene is TRBJ2-3, the V gene TRBV28; D remains ambiguous. The CDR3 spans 12 residues. Trimming took off 6 bases at V and 3 bases at J, with 7 bases between the two ends. Germline V gene lookup returns CDR1 MDHEN and CDR2 SYDVKM. DNA of the CDR3: TGTGCCAGCAGGAGTGGTACAGATACGCAGTATTTT. Translation gives CASRSGTDTQYF.

The chain carries TRBV9 and TRBJ1-2, with 11 positions matching TRBD1. The CDR3 is 13 amino acids. CDR1 and CDR2 from the germline V gene are SGDLS and YYNGEE. The trim removed 5 bases at V and 8 bases at J, leaving 5 bases unmatched. The CDR3 loop reads CASSGQGAGGYTF. CDR3 DNA sequence: TGTGCCAGCAGTGGACAGGGGGCGGGGGGCTACACCTTC.

This chain joins TRBV11-2 and TRBJ2-3; D may be TRBD1 (6 bases). This CDR3 has 11 residues. Germline V lookup: CDR1 SGHAT, CDR2 FQNNGV. Trimming took 3 bases from V and 11 from J, leaving 9 bases between them. This CDR3 reads CASSLGAGQYF. CDR3 nucleotides: TGTGCCAGCAGCTTGGGGGCGGGGCAGTATTTT.

This clone was detected a few times. The CDR3 DNA sequence: TGTGCCAGCAGTGCCGGACAGGGGGCGAGTGGCTACACCTTC. Translated: CASSAGQGASGYTF. The J gene is TRBJ1-2, the V gene TRBV6-5, with 11 bases that match TRBD1. Per germline, CDR1 MNHEY and CDR2 SVGAGI. The V segment lost 5 bases and the J segment 7 bases; nucleotides outside the gene matches: 6. The CDR3 totals 14 residues.

The chain links TRBV7-3 to TRBJ2-3; D is perhaps TRBD2 (6 bases). This CDR3 has 14 amino acids. V dropped 5 bases and J dropped 3 bases, with 12 bases sitting between them. CDR1 SGHTA and CDR2 FQGTGA come from the germline V gene. CDR3 bases: TGTGCCAGCAGCCGGGCGGGGAATACAGATACGCAGTATTTT. Protein: CASSRAGNTDTQYF.